A selection of T cell receptor beta chains follows, all from one sample in a study of cytomegalovirus exposure and HLA in healthy donors. Clones were read by immunoSEQ multiplex PCR, and TCRdb kept only the in-frame ones, dropping some. The data contain 150,000 or so clones, 77% of them singletons. The material sequenced was PBMCs. The source is a female donor in good health and CMV-seronegative. Each CDR3 is given with its conserved first and last residue. Fields, in order: V gene, clone size, J gene, CDR3 protein. Only some rows state a clone size, as once, few, many or a class for expanded clones.

TRBV2,few,TRBJ2-1,CASSSTGGPGNEQFF
TRBV5-1,few,TRBJ2-1,CASSLRVAGTYNEQFF
TRBV2,NA,TRBJ1-5,CASSEQGAQNQPQHF
TRBV6-6,NA,TRBJ1-1,CASLAGEAFF
TRBV27,NA,TRBJ2-1,CASSLPTTEGLPNEQFF
TRBV12-5,few,TRBJ2-5,CASGLGQGALETQYF
TRBV6-5,NA,TRBJ2-7,CASSYSIRGPREQYF
TRBV5-1,NA,TRBJ2-1,CASSLGSTSANEQFF
TRBV6-5,few,TRBJ2-1,CASSPGRGAVNEQFF
TRBV9,NA,TRBJ2-5,CASSVGAASEAQYF
TRBV7-2,NA,TRBJ2-3,CASSLAVQGLDTQYF
TRBV19,NA,TRBJ1-2,CASGEGGSGYGYTF
TRBV19,few,TRBJ1-2,CASSITGWGYTF
TRBV6-4,NA,TRBJ2-7,CASSEGTSYEQYF
TRBV7-8,once,TRBJ2-3,CASSPFTDTQYF
TRBV9,NA,TRBJ2-5,CASSVDPSGRETQYF
TRBV9,NA,TRBJ1-2,CASSAGGRNPLYGYTF
TRBV19,few,TRBJ1-4,CASCNPGQGREKLFF
TRBV19,NA,TRBJ1-1,CASTKAGTGFGEAFF
TRBV11-1,many,TRBJ1-5,CASSLSPGVNQPQHF
TRBV27,few,TRBJ2-7,CASSQLAGEEQYF
TRBV6-1,NA,TRBJ1-2,CASGVDFYGYTF
TRBV2,NA,TRBJ2-7,CASRTLADDEQYF
TRBV6-1,NA,TRBJ2-3,CASSSRTLLDTQYF
TRBV10-1,NA,TRBJ1-3,CASKDNGNTIYF
TRBV7-9,NA,TRBJ2-2,CASSLAGTGGGELFF
TRBV6-6,NA,TRBJ2-7,CASVVRYEQYF
TRBV6-6,NA,TRBJ1-1,CASSYSTEYTEAFF
TRBV7-9,NA,TRBJ2-3,CASSRGGQAQYF
TRBV10-3,NA,TRBJ2-2,CAIAGPANTGELFF
TRBV6-1,NA,TRBJ2-2,CASPRQGANTGELFF
TRBV18,NA,TRBJ2-7,CASARDRPYEQYF
TRBV15,once,TRBJ1-5,CATSRDHGQVRLAHF
TRBV19,NA,TRBJ2-1,CASTPPDRESSNEQFF
TRBV5-1,NA,TRBJ2-2,CASRPGQLNTGELFF
TRBV10-2,NA,TRBJ2-7,CASRLRASGNYEQYF
TRBV7-9,NA,TRBJ1-3,CASSGPEPTDF